The clone carrying this TCR beta chain showed up many times. Antigen specificity is unknown. The data were taken from a study of T cells in Graves' hyperthyroidism and ophthalmopathy. Study observations and caveats: Ophthalmopathy stood apart from stable hyperthyroidism in a 13 V-J model.

The V and J ends lost 3 bases and 2 bases respectively, with 6 bases between them. The length of the CDR3 is 14 residues. From germline, CDR1 is SGHRS and CDR2 YFSETQ. Researchers amplified the TCR beta CDR3 regions from RNA transcripts. First-round RT-PCR of the TCR CDR3 relied on the HTBI primer set. A single record per CDR3 protein comes from TCRdb applying MiXCR to the multiplex PCR reads. The sample shows 480,000 or so distinct CDR3 sequences, approximately 49% of them seen only once. The clonotype was recovered from an adult woman with Graves' disease, either hyperthyroidism or ophthalmopathy (not recorded which). The chain joins TRBV5-1 to TRBJ2-6; D not resolved. Material for sequencing was peripheral blood or thyroid tissue (not recorded which). The CDR3 is CASSSHPGANVLTF. In DNA form, the CDR3 reads TGCGCCAGCAGCTCCCACCCTGGGGCCAACGTCCTGACTTTC.